These 27 T cell receptor beta chains were all obtained from the same sample, sequenced in a study of PD-L1 blockade in urothelial cancer. Sequencing used immunoSEQ multiplex PCR; TCRdb keeps in-frame clones, though not all of them. Of 55,000 to 70,000 clones detected, about four fifths appear once; the ten largest clones hold roughly 4.5%. Sequenced here: PBMCs, sampled around atezolizumab (anti-PD-L1) treatment. The source of these receptors is a man in his 70s with urothelial cancer.

The J gene is TRBJ1-2, the V gene TRBV5-5; D is possibly TRBD1 (6 bases). The CDR3 runs 15 residues. Germline assignment: CDR1 SGHKS and CDR2 YYEKEE (reference sequence). Deletions cut 3 bases from V and 6 bases from J, with 18 bases between. CDR3 protein: CASSSTRQDPHGYTF. As DNA, the CDR3 is TGTGCCAGCAGCTCCACTCGACAGGACCCCCATGGCTACACCTTC.

This chain links TRBV5-1 with TRBJ1-1; D gene ambiguous. Germline V gene sequence: CDR1 SGHRS, CDR2 YFSETQ. The V end was cut by 5 bases, the J end by 4 bases, with 12 bases between. The CDR3 loop spans 13 amino acids. The CDR3 here is CASRFKGGTEAFF. The CDR3 nucleotides read TGCGCCAGCAGGTTCAAAGGCGGCACTGAAGCTTTCTTT.

J is TRBJ2-6 and V is TRBV28, with 11 bases fitting TRBD1. The CDR3 has 16 amino acids. Germline V gene sequence: CDR1 MDHEN, CDR2 SYDVKM. V lost 6 bases to trimming and J lost 7 bases; unmatched junction nucleotides: 8. CDR3 protein: CASRGTGGLVANVLTF. The CDR3 bases are TGTGCCAGCAGAGGGACAGGGGGATTGGTAGCCAACGTCCTGACTTTC.

For the CDR3, the DNA is TGTGCCAGCAGCTTAGCCGGGACAGGGTCCTACGAGCAGTACTTC. Translation: CASSLAGTGSYEQYF. The rearrangement uses TRBV13 and TRBJ2-7, with TRBD1 matching over 9 bases. The CDR3 extends over 15 amino acids. Germline values: CDR1 PRHDT, CDR2 FYEKMQ (reference sequence). Unmatched junction bases numbered 2, after V lost 1 base and J lost 1 base.

V gene TRBV18 combines with J gene TRBJ1-1; TRBD1 agrees at 11 bases. The CDR3 runs 17 residues. V trimming: 5 bases; J trimming: 4 bases; junction bases outside the gene matches: 12. Germline assignment: CDR1 KGHSH and CDR2 LQKENI. The CDR3 spells CASSGGTGGVVSTEAFF. The CDR3 region has the DNA TGTGCCAGCTCAGGAGGGACAGGGGGTGTCGTTAGCACTGAAGCTTTCTTT.

CDR3 in amino acids: CASSKGPYNEQFF. The CDR3 DNA sequence: TGTGCCAGCAGCAAAGGGCCCTACAATGAGCAGTTCTTC. The gene calls are TRBV21-1 and TRBJ2-1; whether TRBD1, the table's D call, matches the DNA was not checked. TRBV21-1 represents a pseudogene. This CDR3 comprises 13 residues.

The rearrangement uses TRBV7-3 and TRBJ2-1; no reliable D call. Germline assignment: CDR1 SGHTA and CDR2 FQGTGA. The CDR3 consists of 17 residues. Deletions cut 1 base from V and 0 bases from J, with 13 bases between. The CDR3 sequence: CASSLSGETSSYNEQFF. DNA for the CDR3: TGTGCCAGCAGCTTAAGCGGCGAGACGAGCTCCTACAATGAGCAGTTCTTC.

V usage is TRBV2 and J usage is TRBJ1-4, with a tentative D call TRBD1 (6 bases). CDR1 SNHLY and CDR2 FYNNEI come from the germline V gene. Trimming removed 6 bases from V and 5 bases from J, with 10 bases in between. The CDR3 totals 13 residues. This CDR3 reads CASRGDTNEKLFF. The CDR3 DNA reads as TGTGCCAGCAGGGGGGACACAAATGAAAAACTGTTTTTT.

The chain's CDR3 is CASSLTGTSVPSQYF. In nucleotides, the CDR3 is TGTGCCAGCAGCCTGACCGGGACTAGCGTACCTTCTCAGTACTTC. The V gene is TRBV5-6, the J gene TRBJ2-4; 10 bases match TRBD2. This CDR3 comprises 15 residues. Germline V gives CDR1 SGHDT, CDR2 YYEEEE. After removal of 4 bases from V and 12 bases from J, the junction contained 13 bases not matched to a gene.

V is TRBV5-1 and J is TRBJ2-2; 9 nucleotides line up with TRBD1. The junction had 6 bases not matched to a gene; V was cut back by 3 bases and J by 3 bases. Germline CDR1 SGHRS, CDR2 YFSETQ. The CDR3 loop spans 16 amino acids. CDR3: CASSSTGGIDTGELFF. Here the CDR3 DNA reads TGCGCCAGCAGCTCTACAGGGGGCATTGACACCGGGGAGCTGTTTTTT.

The chain combines TRBV11-2 with TRBJ1-1; D is ambiguous. Trimming shortened V by 1 base and J by 1 base, and 4 bases separated the two germline ends. Germline V gives CDR1 SGHAT, CDR2 FQNNGV. The CDR3 contains 13 residues. In DNA, the CDR3 is TGTGCCAGCAGCTTAGGCGAGAACACTGAAGCTTTCTTT. Residues: CASSLGENTEAFF.

The rearrangement joins TRBV5-1 to TRBJ2-1; the match to TRBD1 covers 8 bases. Germline trimming cut 2 bases from V and 7 bases from J; bases unmatched to any gene: 8. CDR1 and CDR2 from the germline V gene are SGHRS and YFSETQ. CDR3 length: 15 residues. The CDR3 nucleotides are TGCGCCAGCAGCTTTAGCCAGGGGGCGCCTAATGAGCAGTTCTTC. This encodes CASSFSQGAPNEQFF.

The chain employs TRBV7-9 and TRBJ2-7; 7 bases agree with TRBD2. Germline trimming cut 1 base from V and 3 bases from J; bases unmatched to any gene: 6. The CDR3 loop spans 15 amino acids. From germline, CDR1 is SEHNR and CDR2 FQNEAQ (reference sequence). The CDR3 DNA sequence: TGTGCCAGCAGCTTAGTATCTAGCGGACACTACGAGCAGTACTTC. It specifies CASSLVSSGHYEQYF.

The V and J genes are TRBV7-9 and TRBJ2-3, with 9 bases that match TRBD2. With 7 bases clipped from V and 5 bases from J, the junction kept 16 bases outside the gene matches. CDR3 length equals 17 residues. Looked up from germline, CDR1 is SEHNR and CDR2 is FQNEAQ (reference sequence). This CDR3 reads CASNRGRREGLEDTQYF. For the CDR3, the DNA is TGTGCCAGCAACCGAGGTAGGCGGGAGGGCCTGGAAGATACGCAGTATTTT.

This chain's CDR3 is CASSLEAAGNTIYF. CDR3 sequence (DNA): TGTGCCAGCAGCTTAGAAGCGGCTGGAAACACCATATATTTT. This chain links TRBV11-2 with TRBJ1-3; D gene uncertain. Trimming removed 0 bases from V and 2 bases from J, with 5 bases in between. Germline-derived CDR1 and CDR2 are SGHAT and FQNNGV. This CDR3 is built from 14 residues. Drawing the rest from reference TRBV11-2 and TRBJ1-3, the complete variable domain is EAGVAQSPRYKIIEKRQSVAFWCNPISGHATLYWYQQILGQGPKLLIQFQNNGVVDDSQLPKDRFSAERLKGVDSTLKIQPAKLEDSAVYLCASSLEAAGNTIYFGEGSWLTVV.

Many counts were recorded for this clone. The gene calls are TRBV27 and TRBJ2-1; tentatively, D is TRBD2 (5 bases). Germline V gene data show CDR1 as MNHEY and CDR2 as SMNVEV (reference sequence). The CDR3 contains 15 residues. Trimming stripped 1 base from V and 4 bases from J, with 11 bases between. In DNA form, the CDR3 reads TGTGCCAGCAGTTTATACCGGACTGGATACAATGAGCAGTTCTTC. Translated: CASSLYRTGYNEQFF.

The rearrangement links TRBV5-6 to TRBJ2-1, with 8 positions matching TRBD1. The germline CDR1 and CDR2 sequences are SGHDT and YYEEEE. CDR3 length: 14 amino acids. J lost 6 bases, V lost 5 bases, and 7 bases had no gene match. The DNA for the CDR3 is TGTGCCAGCAGAATGACAGGGGCGGGCAATGAGCAGTTCTTC. Its translation: CASRMTGAGNEQFF.

Concerning this clone itself: The sample holds other DNA sequences that translate to the same CDR3. The J gene is TRBJ2-3, the V gene TRBV11-2, with 9 bases lining up with TRBD2. CDR1 is SGHAT, CDR2 FQNNGV, per germline. Trimming took 2 bases from V and 2 from J; bases not matched to a gene: 2. This CDR3 region has 15 residues. This CDR3 reads CASSLLAGNTDTQYF. The CDR3 coding sequence is TGTGCCAGCAGCTTACTAGCGGGAAACACAGATACGCAGTATTTT.

The chain carries TRBV30 and TRBJ2-7; 8 bases fit TRBD1. The V segment lost 3 bases and the J segment 6 bases; nucleotides outside the gene matches: 4. The CDR3 covers 12 residues. Germline CDR1 GTSNPN, CDR2 SVGIG (reference sequence). The CDR3 sequence is CAWSRQGSEQYF. In DNA form, the CDR3 reads TGTGCCTGGAGCCGACAGGGGAGCGAGCAGTACTTC.

The chain employs TRBV11-3 and TRBJ2-5, with 16 nucleotides matching TRBD2. The CDR3 has 16 residues. Per the germline V gene, CDR1 is SGHNT and CDR2 is YENEEA. Trimming at V came to 5 bases and at J to 5 bases, leaving 5 bases not matched to a gene. CDR3 in amino acids: CASSRGTSGRAETQYF. The CDR3, as DNA: TGTGCCAGCAGCCGGGGGACTAGCGGGAGGGCGGAGACCCAGTACTTC.

This clone was counted a single time. J is TRBJ2-2 and V is TRBV18; 9 bases match TRBD1. The ends lost 3 bases at V and 7 bases at J; junction bases unmatched: 9. Germline assignment: CDR1 KGHSH and CDR2 LQKENI. CDR3 length: 16 amino acids. CDR3 nucleotides: TGTGCCAGCTCACCTTCGGGACAGGGAAGACACGGGGAGCTGTTTTTT. Translating gives CASSPSGQGRHGELFF.

For the CDR3, the DNA is TGTGCCAGCTCACCAGGGGGCGGCTCCTACGAGCAGTACTTC. As protein: CASSPGGGSYEQYF. The chain couples TRBV18 to TRBJ2-7; a possible D gene is TRBD1 (6 bases). The CDR3 covers 14 residues. The V and J ends lost 2 bases and 0 bases respectively, with 8 bases between them. The germline V gene has CDR1 KGHSH and CDR2 LQKENI.

The chain has TRBV11-2 and TRBJ2-5; D might be TRBD2 (6 bases). Trimming took off 5 bases at V and 9 bases at J, with 19 bases between the two ends. The CDR3 covers 14 residues. The germline gives CDR1 SGHAT, CDR2 FQNNGV. In DNA, the CDR3 is TGTGCCAGCAGCCCTCTGACTAGTCCCGTGGCCCAGTACTTC. Translating it yields CASSPLTSPVAQYF.

This clone has more than one count but fewer than ten. The genes are TRBV10-3 and TRBJ1-4; 8 positions agree with TRBD1. The CDR3 spans 15 residues. V lost 6 bases and J lost 2; bases outside the gene matches: 5. Germline values: CDR1 ENHRY, CDR2 SYGVKD. The CDR3 region has the DNA TGTGCCATCAGCGGACAGGGAGGTACTAATGAAAAACTGTTTTTT. Translation: CAISGQGGTNEKLFF.

This clone has more than one count but fewer than ten. The chain carries TRBV29-1 and TRBJ2-1; weak D call: TRBD2 (6 bases). V was shortened by 3 bases and J by 5 bases, with 11 bases between the two germline ends. CDR1 is SQVTM, CDR2 ANQGSEA, per germline. This CDR3 has 13 amino acids. The CDR3 here is CSVEASANNEQFF. DNA for the CDR3: TGCAGCGTTGAGGCTAGCGCAAACAATGAGCAGTTCTTC.

The CDR3 loop reads CASINRGEPEAFF. DNA of the CDR3: TGTGCCAGCATTAACAGGGGTGAACCTGAAGCTTTCTTT. This sequence joins TRBV28 and TRBJ1-1; 7 nucleotides agree with TRBD1. CDR3 size: 13 residues. Losses at the gene ends were 7 bases for V and 6 bases for J; bases not matched to a gene: 8. Germline loops: CDR1 MDHEN, CDR2 SYDVKM.

The chain carries TRBV11-2 and TRBJ2-5, with D maybe TRBD2 (6 bases). There are 15 residues in the CDR3. The germline gives CDR1 SGHAT, CDR2 FQNNGV. V was trimmed by 1 base and J by 5 bases, leaving 14 bases between them. The DNA for the CDR3 is TGTGCCAGCAGCTTAGTTGCCGGGAGCTGGGAGACCCAGTACTTC. It encodes CASSLVAGSWETQYF.